The TCR beta chain under discussion was sequenced for a study of T cells in Graves' hyperthyroidism and ophthalmopathy. Findings and caveats of the study: The authors' 13 V-J model separated ophthalmopathy from stable hyperthyroidism.

The investigators amplified TCR beta CDR3 regions from RNA transcripts. The HTBI primer set was used in a first-round RT-PCR of the TCR CDR3. TCRdb itself ran the multiplex PCR reads through MiXCR, one entry per CDR3 protein. Of about 380,000 distinct CDR3 sequences detected, less than 20% appear once; the ten largest clones hold over 35%. This clonotype was detected many times. Its target is not known. Germline CDR1 and CDR2: SEHNR and FQNEAQ (reference sequence). The CDR3 totals 13 residues. Trimming removed 2 bases from V and 3 bases from J, with 4 bases in between. Material: blood. This TCR was recovered from a man in his late teens or twenties with Graves' ophthalmopathy. The chain uses TRBV7-9 and TRBJ1-4; D gene unclear. CDR3 residues: CASSLRPNEKLFF. CDR3 coding DNA: TGTGCCAGCAGCTTAAGGCCTAATGAAAAACTGTTTTTT.